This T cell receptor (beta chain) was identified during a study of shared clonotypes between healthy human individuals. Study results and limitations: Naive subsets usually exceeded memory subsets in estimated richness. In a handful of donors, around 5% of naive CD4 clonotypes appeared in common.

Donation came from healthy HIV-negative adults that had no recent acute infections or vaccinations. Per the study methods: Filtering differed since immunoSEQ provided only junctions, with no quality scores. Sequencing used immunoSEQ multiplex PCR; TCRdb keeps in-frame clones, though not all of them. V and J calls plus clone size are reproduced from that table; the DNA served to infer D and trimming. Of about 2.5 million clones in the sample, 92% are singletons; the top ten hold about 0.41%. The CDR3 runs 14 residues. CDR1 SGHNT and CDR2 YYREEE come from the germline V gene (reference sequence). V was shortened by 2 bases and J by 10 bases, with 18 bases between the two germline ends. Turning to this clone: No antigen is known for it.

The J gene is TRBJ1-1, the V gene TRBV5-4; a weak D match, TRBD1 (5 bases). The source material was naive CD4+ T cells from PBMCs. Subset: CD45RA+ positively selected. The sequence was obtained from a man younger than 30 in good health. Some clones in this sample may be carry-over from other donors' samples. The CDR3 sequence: CASSFMGQGRGAFF. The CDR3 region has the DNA TGTGCCAGCAGCTTCATGGGGCAGGGTAGGGGAGCTTTCTTT.